A single sample is the source of the 25 T cell receptor beta chains below, sequenced in a study of T cell changes during pregnancy in multiple sclerosis. Using immunoSEQ multiplex PCR, the repertoire was profiled, and TCRdb retains in-frame clones only, with some absent. The table shows 100,000 or so clones, with 90% to 95% occurring only once. Sequences were derived from peripheral blood, sampled before pregnancy. Every receptor here comes from a female donor with multiple sclerosis, enrolled in a pregnancy study.

The rearrangement links TRBV6-5 to TRBJ1-2; 7 bases match TRBD1. V shed 4 bases and J 4 bases; nucleotides not matched to a gene: 6. CDR3 length: 14 residues. Germline loops: CDR1 MNHEY, CDR2 SVGAGI. The CDR3 here is CASSSRQGGYGYTF. The CDR3 DNA reads TGTGCCAGCAGTTCAAGACAGGGAGGCTATGGCTACACCTTC.

This chain uses TRBV7-9 with TRBJ2-7; possibly TRBD1 for D (6 bases). Germline CDR1 SEHNR, CDR2 FQNEAQ (reference sequence). The CDR3 totals 14 residues. Trimming left V 6 bases short and J 5 bases short, with 17 bases between. The DNA for the CDR3 is TGTGCCAGCAGGTTCAATGGGGGCAGGGACGAGCAGTACTTC. It encodes CASRFNGGRDEQYF.

This chain uses TRBV5-4 with TRBJ2-7; TRBD2 aligns across 10 bases. The germline V gene encodes CDR1 SGHNT and CDR2 YYREEE (reference sequence). V lost 4 bases and J lost 7; bases outside the gene matches: 5. This CDR3 has 13 residues. CDR3 in amino acids: CASSPPSGREQYF. The CDR3 bases are TGTGCCAGCAGCCCCCCTAGCGGGAGAGAGCAGTACTTC.

This sequence joins TRBV6-1 and TRBJ1-4; 7 bases fit TRBD1. CDR1 MNHNS and CDR2 SASEGT come from the germline V gene. The CDR3 consists of 14 residues. Losses at the gene ends were 6 bases for V and 10 bases for J; bases not matched to a gene: 11. The CDR3 nucleotides read TGTGCCAGCAGGGTCGGACAGGCCCCCCCAAAACTGTTTTTT. Its translation: CASRVGQAPPKLFF.

This rearrangement joins TRBV27 to TRBJ1-2; D might be TRBD1 (5 bases). CDR1 is MNHEY, CDR2 SMNVEV, per germline (reference sequence). The CDR3 has 14 residues. V lost 8 bases and J lost 5, with 18 bases in between. CDR3 DNA sequence: TGTGCCAGCTGTGGCGGGTCGGGGGGTTATGGCTACACCTTC. This translates into CASCGGSGGYGYTF.

The chain recombines TRBV27 with TRBJ2-7; possibly TRBD2 for D (6 bases). Germline CDR1 reads MNHEY; CDR2 reads SMNVEV (reference sequence). The CDR3 has 15 amino acids. V was clipped by 4 bases and J by 0 bases, with 13 bases between them. DNA of the CDR3: TGTGCCAGCAGTTGGAAGCGGGCGAGCTCCTACGAGCAGTACTTC. It encodes CASSWKRASSYEQYF.

The chain carries TRBV11-2 and TRBJ1-1, with no clear D. The CDR3 is 16 amino acids. CDR1 is SGHAT, CDR2 FQNNGV, per germline. V lost 5 bases to trimming and J lost 0 bases, with 16 bases between them. The CDR3 coding sequence is TGTGCCAGCAGCCACTCCGGGAATCTTCTGAACACTGAAGCTTTCTTT. Protein product: CASSHSGNLLNTEAFF.

The chain links TRBV28 to TRBJ2-7; D possibly corresponds to TRBD1 (6 bases). Germline V gene lookup returns CDR1 MDHEN and CDR2 SYDVKM. V lost 2 bases and J lost 5, with 13 bases in between. The CDR3 runs to 14 residues. The CDR3 reads CASSLGGQVHEQYF. The CDR3 bases are TGTGCCAGCAGTTTAGGGGGCCAAGTTCACGAGCAGTACTTC.

The gene calls are TRBV7-9 and TRBJ2-5; 15 positions agree with TRBD2. The CDR3 loop spans 17 amino acids. The germline gives CDR1 SEHNR, CDR2 FQNEAQ (reference sequence). V shed 3 bases, J shed 7 bases, and the junction held 9 bases outside the gene matches. CDR3 residues: CASSFPGLAGGLGTQYF. Here the CDR3 DNA reads TGTGCCAGCAGCTTCCCGGGACTAGCGGGAGGCTTGGGGACCCAGTACTTC.

The chain has TRBV2 and TRBJ1-1; the D gene is possibly TRBD1 (6 bases). This CDR3 comprises 13 residues. The V and J ends lost 6 bases and 1 base respectively, with 9 bases between them. CDR1 SNHLY and CDR2 FYNNEI come from the germline V gene. The chain's CDR3 is CASSRGGNTEAFF. The CDR3 DNA reads as TGTGCCAGCAGCAGGGGTGGGAACACTGAAGCTTTCTTT.

The J gene is TRBJ1-3, the V gene TRBV9, with a weak D call TRBD1 (6 bases). Per germline, CDR1 SGDLS and CDR2 YYNGEE. Trimming took 6 bases from V and 4 from J, leaving 14 bases between them. The CDR3 length is 14 residues. This CDR3 is CASTSGARGNTIYF. The DNA for the CDR3 is TGTGCCAGCACTTCAGGGGCGCGGGGAAACACCATATATTTT.

In this sample, this clone turned up a few times. CDR3 protein: CASSLLGAGNTEAFF. CDR3 bases: TGTGCCAGCAGCTTGTTGGGAGCAGGGAACACTGAAGCTTTCTTT. This sequence joins TRBV5-5 and TRBJ1-1; D unresolved. This CDR3 has 15 amino acids. Germline V gene lookup returns CDR1 SGHKS and CDR2 YYEKEE (reference sequence). Trimming stripped 1 base from V and 1 base from J, with 11 bases between.

This chain uses TRBV7-9 with TRBJ2-5; no reliable D call. The germline gives CDR1 SEHNR, CDR2 FQNEAQ (reference sequence). Trimming took off 1 base at V and 2 bases at J, with 8 bases between the two ends. This CDR3 comprises 14 residues. The CDR3 nucleotides read TGTGCCAGCAGCTTAGGGCAGGCGCAAGAGACCCAGTACTTC. It translates to CASSLGQAQETQYF.

This chain joins TRBV2 and TRBJ1-2, with 9 bases matching TRBD1. The V gene end was trimmed by 5 bases and the J gene end by 0 bases; junction bases not matched to a gene: 7. The CDR3 is 16 amino acids. CDR1 and CDR2 (germline): SNHLY, FYNNEI. The CDR3 reads CASSRTGEEANYGYTF. The CDR3 DNA sequence: TGTGCCAGCAGTAGGACAGGGGAAGAAGCTAACTATGGCTACACCTTC.

The V gene is TRBV7-9, the J gene TRBJ2-1; 11 bases map to TRBD2. The trim removed 2 bases at V and 9 bases at J, leaving 3 bases unmatched. The CDR3 sequence is 14 residues long. Germline-derived CDR1 and CDR2 are SEHNR and FQNEAQ (reference sequence). In nucleotides, the CDR3 is TGTGCCAGCAGCTTAACTAGCGGGAGTGGTGAGCAGTTCTTC. Amino acid sequence: CASSLTSGSGEQFF. The variable domain in full, completed from reference TRBV7-9 and TRBJ2-1, reads DTGVSQNPRHKITKRGQNVTFRCDPISEHNRLYWYRQTLGQGPEFLTYFQNEAQLEKSRLLSDRFSAERPKGSFSTLEIQRTEQGDSAMYLCASSLTSGSGEQFFGPGTRLTVL.

The CDR3 nucleotides read TGTGCCTGGAGTCCCCTGCAGCGGGATCGCTACGAGCAGTACTTC. It is translated as CAWSPLQRDRYEQYF. The V and J genes are TRBV30 and TRBJ2-7; 7 positions agree with TRBD2. With V trimmed by 2 bases and J by 3 bases, 10 bases remained unmatched. CDR1 is GTSNPN, CDR2 SVGIG, per germline (reference sequence). The CDR3 sequence is 15 residues long.

J is TRBJ2-7 and V is TRBV7-2; D is unclear. Germline V gives CDR1 SGHTA, CDR2 FQGNSA. Deletions cut 3 bases from V and 7 bases from J, with 16 bases between. The CDR3 contains 14 residues. CDR3 bases: TGTGCCAGCAGCTTCGGCAGTGGGCCCTGGGAGCAGTACTTC. Protein sequence: CASSFGSGPWEQYF.

The CDR3 bases are TGTGCCAGCGGCAGCCGGGACAGCCTCTACGAGCAGTACTTC. This translates into CASGSRDSLYEQYF. The chain links TRBV7-9 to TRBJ2-7; 7 bases are shared with TRBD1. The length of the CDR3 is 14 residues. Trimming at V came to 8 bases and at J to 3 bases, leaving 10 bases not matched to a gene. Germline-derived CDR1 and CDR2 are SEHNR and FQNEAQ (reference sequence).

V gene TRBV2 combines with J gene TRBJ2-7, with TRBD2 identical over 7 bases. The CDR3 is 12 amino acids. V lost 4 bases to trimming and J lost 3 bases; unmatched junction nucleotides: 0. Germline assignment: CDR1 SNHLY and CDR2 FYNNEI. This chain's CDR3 is CASSGGGYEQYF. The CDR3, as DNA: TGTGCCAGCAGTGGGGGGGGCTACGAGCAGTACTTC.

The chain couples TRBV29-1 to TRBJ2-1; 10 bases line up with TRBD2. V was clipped by 4 bases and J by 6 bases; unmatched bases: 9. Germline-derived CDR1 and CDR2 are SQVTM and ANQGSEA. This CDR3 is 15 amino acids long. The CDR3 spells CSVGSLAGVGNEQFF. DNA of the CDR3: TGCAGCGTTGGTAGCCTAGCGGGAGTTGGCAATGAGCAGTTCTTC.

V gene TRBV6-1 combines with J gene TRBJ1-1; D is perhaps TRBD1 (5 bases). Trimming took off 2 bases at V and 8 bases at J, with 12 bases between the two ends. Germline V gene sequence: CDR1 MNHNS, CDR2 SASEGT. The CDR3 is made up of 13 amino acids. The CDR3 nucleotides read TGTGCCAGCAGTGAATCGGTCCAGGGAGAAGCTTTCTTT. It yields the protein CASSESVQGEAFF.

The chain is built from TRBV28 and TRBJ2-3, with D unresolved. V dropped 6 bases and J dropped 1 base, with 14 bases sitting between them. Germline CDR1 MDHEN, CDR2 SYDVKM. This CDR3 region has 15 residues. CDR3 protein: CASRNGDFGTDTQYF. In nucleotides, the CDR3 is TGTGCCAGCAGAAACGGTGATTTCGGCACAGATACGCAGTATTTT.

The chain combines TRBV19 with TRBJ2-7, with 10 bases fitting TRBD2. CDR1 and CDR2 from the germline V gene are LNHDA and SQIVND (reference sequence). The V gene end was trimmed by 5 bases and the J gene end by 11 bases; junction bases not matched to a gene: 12. The CDR3 contains 14 residues. CDR3 coding DNA: TGTGCCAGTAGTGTTTCTAGCGGGGGCTCGGTGGAGTACTTC. This encodes CASSVSSGGSVEYF.

The chain joins TRBV30 to TRBJ2-1; D is undetermined. The CDR3 loop spans 11 amino acids. Per germline, CDR1 GTSNPN and CDR2 SVGIG (reference sequence). Deletions cut 0 bases from V and 8 bases from J, with 5 bases between. CDR3 DNA sequence: TGTGCCTGGAGTGTCCGGGATGAGCAGTTCTTC. It yields the protein CAWSVRDEQFF.

This clone has a single count. The genes are TRBV27 and TRBJ2-2, with 9 bases matching TRBD2. This CDR3 contains 16 residues. Germline loops: CDR1 MNHEY, CDR2 SMNVEV (reference sequence). Trimming took 5 bases from V and 1 from J; bases not matched to a gene: 5. The CDR3 loop reads CASSPIAGVNTGELFF. In nucleotides, the CDR3 is TGTGCCAGCAGTCCGATAGCGGGAGTGAACACCGGGGAGCTGTTTTTT.